These T cell receptor beta chains were read from a single sample in a study of blood T cell repertoires in COVID-19. The data were produced by immunoSEQ multiplex PCR, yet TCRdb's version contains in-frame clones alone and is incomplete. In the table there are a few hundred thousand clones, around 90% of which are singletons. Sequences were obtained from peripheral blood. The source of these receptors is a woman in her sixties or seventies with COVID-19, enrolled during active disease. Both conserved end residues are trimmed from each CDR3. The D gene is left open where the match is weak.

j_call: TRBJ1-2
d_call: TRBD1
v_call: TRBV5-6
cdr3_aa: ASSSLSRDRYYGYT

j_call: TRBJ1-2
d_call: TRBD1
v_call: TRBV29-1
cdr3_aa: SVAGGAGYNYGYT

j_call: TRBJ2-1
d_call: TRBD2
v_call: TRBV7-8
cdr3_aa: ASSKSSGSYNEQF

j_call: TRBJ1-5
d_call: NA
v_call: TRBV5-6
cdr3_aa: ASSSVWENQPQH

j_call: TRBJ1-2
d_call: TRBD1
v_call: TRBV7-2
cdr3_aa: ASSFTGGGGYGYT

j_call: TRBJ2-4
d_call: TRBD1
v_call: TRBV6-5
cdr3_aa: ASSYTGGGKNIQY

j_call: TRBJ2-3
d_call: NA
v_call: TRBV4-3
cdr3_aa: ASSQDLGPADTQY

j_call: TRBJ2-1
d_call: TRBD2
v_call: TRBV7-3
cdr3_aa: ASSLALAGAYNEQF

j_call: TRBJ1-4
d_call: TRBD1
v_call: TRBV5-1
cdr3_aa: ASRTGTGGAGVEKLF

j_call: TRBJ2-5
d_call: NA
v_call: TRBV5-4
cdr3_aa: ASSPGPPPKETQY

j_call: TRBJ1-1
d_call: TRBD1
v_call: TRBV5-6
cdr3_aa: ASSLQGMNTEAF

j_call: TRBJ1-4
d_call: NA
v_call: TRBV2
cdr3_aa: ASRSTNEKLF

j_call: TRBJ2-5
d_call: TRBD2
v_call: TRBV7-9
cdr3_aa: ASSLTGIGGGETQY

j_call: TRBJ1-2
d_call: NA
v_call: TRBV2
cdr3_aa: ASSEKSWTAYGYT

j_call: TRBJ2-3
d_call: TRBD1
v_call: TRBV5-4
cdr3_aa: ASSAAGGSGDTQY

j_call: TRBJ1-1
d_call: TRBD1
v_call: TRBV18
cdr3_aa: ASSLWVGTGTEAF

j_call: TRBJ1-1
d_call: NA
v_call: TRBV7-8
cdr3_aa: ASSTTENTEAF

j_call: TRBJ1-2
d_call: TRBD1
v_call: TRBV9
cdr3_aa: ASSVEYRGPYGYT

j_call: TRBJ2-7
d_call: TRBD2
v_call: TRBV28
cdr3_aa: ASRLNLGASGGSYEQY

j_call: TRBJ1-2
d_call: NA
v_call: TRBV25-1
cdr3_aa: ASSAQGVGDYGYT

j_call: TRBJ1-5
d_call: TRBD1
v_call: TRBV6-6
cdr3_aa: ASRFGQGGNQPQH

j_call: TRBJ1-6
d_call: NA
v_call: TRBV30
cdr3_aa: AWEEGGGSPLH

j_call: TRBJ2-2
d_call: TRBD1
v_call: TRBV7-6
cdr3_aa: ASSLDSARGTGVSGELF

j_call: TRBJ1-5
d_call: NA
v_call: TRBV7-2
cdr3_aa: ASSRGELQH

j_call: TRBJ2-7
d_call: TRBD1
v_call: TRBV7-2
cdr3_aa: ASSQDRGWSYEQY

j_call: TRBJ2-7
d_call: NA
v_call: TRBV7-9
cdr3_aa: ASTDSEGGKAYEQY

j_call: TRBJ2-7
d_call: NA
v_call: TRBV4-2
cdr3_aa: ASSQDLGSPTNEQY

j_call: TRBJ1-3
d_call: NA
v_call: TRBV19
cdr3_aa: ASSTHRVTGGNTIY

j_call: TRBJ2-4
d_call: NA
v_call: TRBV4-1
cdr3_aa: ASSQMGAAKNIQY

j_call: TRBJ2-7
d_call: TRBD1
v_call: TRBV7-2
cdr3_aa: ASSLAGTGTYEQY

j_call: TRBJ1-4
d_call: NA
v_call: TRBV14
cdr3_aa: ASILSSTNEKLF

j_call: TRBJ1-4
d_call: NA
v_call: TRBV4-3
cdr3_aa: ASSRRGTGSEKLF

j_call: TRBJ1-6
d_call: NA
v_call: TRBV7-2
cdr3_aa: ASRGGGITYNSPLH

j_call: TRBJ1-1
d_call: NA
v_call: TRBV19
cdr3_aa: ASRTQDVGTEAF

j_call: TRBJ2-5
d_call: NA
v_call: TRBV27
cdr3_aa: ASSLSLGSVTQY

j_call: TRBJ2-2
d_call: NA
v_call: TRBV7-3
cdr3_aa: ASSLGPGISGGELF

j_call: TRBJ2-7
d_call: TRBD1
v_call: TRBV10-1
cdr3_aa: ASRCEGQEAYEQY

j_call: TRBJ1-1
d_call: TRBD1
v_call: TRBV7-2
cdr3_aa: ASSPATTGVHTEAF

j_call: TRBJ2-7
d_call: TRBD2
v_call: TRBV19
cdr3_aa: ASRTSGGTYEQY

j_call: TRBJ1-2
d_call: NA
v_call: TRBV27
cdr3_aa: ASSLSGPGGYT